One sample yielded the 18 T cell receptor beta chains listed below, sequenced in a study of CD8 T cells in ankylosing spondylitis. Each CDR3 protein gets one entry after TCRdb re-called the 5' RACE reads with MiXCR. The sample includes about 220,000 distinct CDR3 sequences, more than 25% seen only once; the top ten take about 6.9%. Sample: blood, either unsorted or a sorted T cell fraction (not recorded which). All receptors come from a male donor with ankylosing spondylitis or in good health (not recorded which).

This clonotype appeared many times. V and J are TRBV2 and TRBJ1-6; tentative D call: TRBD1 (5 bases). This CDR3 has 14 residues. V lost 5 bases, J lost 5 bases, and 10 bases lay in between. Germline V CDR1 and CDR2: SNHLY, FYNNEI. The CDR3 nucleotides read TGTGCCAGCAGTCGGACAAGAGATAATTCACCCCTCCACTTT. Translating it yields CASSRTRDNSPLHF.

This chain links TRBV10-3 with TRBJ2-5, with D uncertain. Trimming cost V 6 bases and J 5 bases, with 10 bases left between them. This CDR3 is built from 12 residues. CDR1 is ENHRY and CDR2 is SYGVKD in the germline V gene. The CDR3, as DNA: TGTGCCATCAGCACGGGTCAGGAGACCCAGTACTTC. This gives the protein CAISTGQETQYF.

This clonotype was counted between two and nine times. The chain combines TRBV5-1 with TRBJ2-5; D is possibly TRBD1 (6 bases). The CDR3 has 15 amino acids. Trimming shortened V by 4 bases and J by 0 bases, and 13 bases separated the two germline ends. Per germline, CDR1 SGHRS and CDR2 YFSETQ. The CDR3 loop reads CASSLYREYQETQYF. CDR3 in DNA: TGCGCCAGCAGCCTATACAGGGAGTACCAAGAGACCCAGTACTTC.

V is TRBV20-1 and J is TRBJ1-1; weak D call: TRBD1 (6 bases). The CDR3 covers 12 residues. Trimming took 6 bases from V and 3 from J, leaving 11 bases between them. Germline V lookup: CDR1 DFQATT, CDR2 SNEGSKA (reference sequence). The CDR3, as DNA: TGCAGTGCGGCCAGGGGTGACACTGAAGCTTTCTTT. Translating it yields CSAARGDTEAFF.

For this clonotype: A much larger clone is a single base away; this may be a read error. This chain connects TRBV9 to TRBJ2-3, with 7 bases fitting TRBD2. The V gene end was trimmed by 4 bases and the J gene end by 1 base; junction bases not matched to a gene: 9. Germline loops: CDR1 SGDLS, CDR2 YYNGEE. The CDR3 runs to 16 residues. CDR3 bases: TGTGCCAGCAGCACCTCTACTAGCGCTCGCACAGATACGCAGTATTTT. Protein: CASSTSTSARTDTQYF.

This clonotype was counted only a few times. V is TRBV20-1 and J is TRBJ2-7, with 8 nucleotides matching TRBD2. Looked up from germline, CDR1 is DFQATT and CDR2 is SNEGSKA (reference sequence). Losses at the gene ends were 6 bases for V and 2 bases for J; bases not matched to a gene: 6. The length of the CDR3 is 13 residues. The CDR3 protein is CSASREGAYEQYF. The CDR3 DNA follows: TGCAGTGCCTCCCGGGAGGGTGCCTACGAGCAGTACTTC.

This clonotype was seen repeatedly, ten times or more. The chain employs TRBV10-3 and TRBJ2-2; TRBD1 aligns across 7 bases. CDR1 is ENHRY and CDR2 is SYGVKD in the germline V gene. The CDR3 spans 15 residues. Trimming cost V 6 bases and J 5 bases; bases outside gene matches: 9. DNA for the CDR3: TGTGCCATCAGAGCCGGGGACAGAGGAACCGGGGAGCTGTTTTTT. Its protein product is CAIRAGDRGTGELFF.

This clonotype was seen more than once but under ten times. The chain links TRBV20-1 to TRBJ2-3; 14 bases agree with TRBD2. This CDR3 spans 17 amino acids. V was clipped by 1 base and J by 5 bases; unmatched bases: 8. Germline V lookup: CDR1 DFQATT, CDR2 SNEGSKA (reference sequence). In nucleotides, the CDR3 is TGCAGTGCTAGAGTGGTGGGACTAGCGGGAGTAGGAGATACGCAGTATTTT. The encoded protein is CSARVVGLAGVGDTQYF.

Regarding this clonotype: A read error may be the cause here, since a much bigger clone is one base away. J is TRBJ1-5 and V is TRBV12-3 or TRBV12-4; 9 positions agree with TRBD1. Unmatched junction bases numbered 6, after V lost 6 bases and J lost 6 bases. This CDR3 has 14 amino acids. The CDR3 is CASSKTGGFQPQHF. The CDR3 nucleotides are TGTGCCAGCAGCAAGACAGGGGGTTTTCAGCCCCAGCATTTT.

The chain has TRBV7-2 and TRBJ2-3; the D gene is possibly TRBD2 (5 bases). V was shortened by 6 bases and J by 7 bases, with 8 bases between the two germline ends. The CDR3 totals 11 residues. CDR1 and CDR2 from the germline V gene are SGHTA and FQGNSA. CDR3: CASSTGNTQYF. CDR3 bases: TGTGCCAGCAGTACGGGGAATACGCAGTATTTT.

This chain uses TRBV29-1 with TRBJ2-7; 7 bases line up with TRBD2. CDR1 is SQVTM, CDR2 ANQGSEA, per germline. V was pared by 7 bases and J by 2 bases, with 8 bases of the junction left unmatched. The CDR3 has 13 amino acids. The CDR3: CSARWGGPYEQYF. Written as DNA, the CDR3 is TGCAGCGCCCGGTGGGGAGGGCCCTACGAGCAGTACTTC.

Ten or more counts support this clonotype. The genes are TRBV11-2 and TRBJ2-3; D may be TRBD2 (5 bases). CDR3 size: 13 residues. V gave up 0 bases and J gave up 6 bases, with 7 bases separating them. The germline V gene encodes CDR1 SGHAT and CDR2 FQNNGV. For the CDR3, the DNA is TGTGCCAGCAGCTTAGATCGCGGGGATACGCAGTATTTT. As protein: CASSLDRGDTQYF.

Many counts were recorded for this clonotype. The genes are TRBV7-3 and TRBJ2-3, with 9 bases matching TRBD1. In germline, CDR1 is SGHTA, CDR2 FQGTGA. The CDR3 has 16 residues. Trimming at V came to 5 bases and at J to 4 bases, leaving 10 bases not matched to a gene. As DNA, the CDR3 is TGTGCCAGCAGCAAGAGGGACAGGGCGCGGTCAGATACGCAGTATTTT. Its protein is CASSKRDRARSDTQYF.

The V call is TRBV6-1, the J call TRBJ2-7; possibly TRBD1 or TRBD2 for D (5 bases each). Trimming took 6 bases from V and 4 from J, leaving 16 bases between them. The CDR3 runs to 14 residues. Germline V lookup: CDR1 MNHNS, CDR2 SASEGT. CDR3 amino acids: CASSHLGPEYEQYF. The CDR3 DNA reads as TGTGCCAGCAGCCACCTGGGACCGGAATACGAGCAGTACTTC.

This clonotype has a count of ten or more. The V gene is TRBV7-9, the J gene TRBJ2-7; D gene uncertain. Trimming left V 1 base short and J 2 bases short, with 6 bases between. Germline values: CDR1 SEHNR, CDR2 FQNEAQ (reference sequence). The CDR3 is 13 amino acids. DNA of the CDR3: TGTGCCAGCAGCTTAGGTAGAGCCTACGAGCAGTACTTC. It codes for CASSLGRAYEQYF.

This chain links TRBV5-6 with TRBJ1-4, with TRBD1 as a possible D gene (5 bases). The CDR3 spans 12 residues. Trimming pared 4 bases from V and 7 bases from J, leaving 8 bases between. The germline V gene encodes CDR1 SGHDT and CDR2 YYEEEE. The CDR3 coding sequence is TGTGCCAGCAGCCGGGGGATTGAAAAACTGTTTTTT. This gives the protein CASSRGIEKLFF. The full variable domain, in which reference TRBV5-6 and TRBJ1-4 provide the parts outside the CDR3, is DAGVTQSPTHLIKTRGQQVTLRCSPKSGHDTVSWYQQALGQGPQFIFQYYEEEERQRGNFPDRFSGHQFPNYSSELNVNALLLGDSALYLCASSRGIEKLFFGSGTQLSVL.

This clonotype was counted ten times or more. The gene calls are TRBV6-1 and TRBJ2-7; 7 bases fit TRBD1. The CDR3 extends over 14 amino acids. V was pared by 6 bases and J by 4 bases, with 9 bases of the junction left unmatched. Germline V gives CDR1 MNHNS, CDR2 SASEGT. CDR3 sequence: CASRLDGTAYEQYF. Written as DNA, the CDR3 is TGTGCCAGCAGGCTGGACGGGACAGCTTACGAGCAGTACTTC.

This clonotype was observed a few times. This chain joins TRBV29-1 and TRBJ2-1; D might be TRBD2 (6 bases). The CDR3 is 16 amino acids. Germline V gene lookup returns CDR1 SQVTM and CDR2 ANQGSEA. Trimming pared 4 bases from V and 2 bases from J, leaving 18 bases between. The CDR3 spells CSVVVWGTGAYNEQFF. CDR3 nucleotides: TGCAGCGTTGTGGTATGGGGGACGGGAGCCTACAATGAGCAGTTCTTC.